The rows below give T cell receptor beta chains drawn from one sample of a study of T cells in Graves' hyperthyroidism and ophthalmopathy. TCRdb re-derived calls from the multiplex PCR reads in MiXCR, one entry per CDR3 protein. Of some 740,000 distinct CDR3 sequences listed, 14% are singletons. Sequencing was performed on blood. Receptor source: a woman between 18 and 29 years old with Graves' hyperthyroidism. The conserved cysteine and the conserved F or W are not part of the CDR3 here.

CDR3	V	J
ASSHNPSGIRGELF	TRBV3-1	TRBJ2-2
ASSLAAGVRTQY	TRBV7-8	TRBJ2-5
ASSVRPGAGANVLT	TRBV9	TRBJ2-6
SARAGQGLATDTQY	TRBV20-1	TRBJ2-3
ASRSPGTSGSDEQY	TRBV2	TRBJ2-7
ASSAHGSGRYNEQF	TRBV10-1	TRBJ2-1
ASSLAGGVGSPLH	TRBV7-2	TRBJ1-6
ASRPSGPLLAF	TRBV6-1	TRBJ2-1
ASSLWGGTYEQY	TRBV6-1	TRBJ2-7
ASSYPTRLETQY	TRBV12-3/TRBV12-4	TRBJ2-5
ASSWRRDEQY	TRBV28	TRBJ2-7
ASTGGAGSYNEQF	TRBV6-2/TRBV6-3	TRBJ2-1
SADRSTIQETQY	TRBV20-1	TRBJ2-5
AWSLRGSYEQY	TRBV30	TRBJ2-7
ASSPEQGYGELF	TRBV12-3/TRBV12-4	TRBJ2-2
ASSSWTASNEQF	TRBV7-8	TRBJ2-1
ASSLDRGGDEQF	TRBV7-3	TRBJ2-1
ASSAEGSDYGYT	TRBV5-6	TRBJ1-2
ASSYMGGDTEAF	TRBV6-5	TRBJ1-1
ATSSSRGGVRTDTQY	TRBV15	TRBJ2-3
ASSQESSGSVDTQY	TRBV3-1	TRBJ2-3
ASSTLADTQY	TRBV3-1	TRBJ2-3
ASSPITGLGYTDTQY	TRBV3-1	TRBJ2-3
ASSHGTSGLGETQY	TRBV5-1	TRBJ2-5
ASSLDSHLYPTYEQY	TRBV11-3	TRBJ2-7
ASSSPGPTSNQPQH	TRBV5-1	TRBJ1-5
SAGGTSGKGTQY	TRBV20-1	TRBJ2-5
ASSPRGGGLLETQY	TRBV14	TRBJ2-5
ASSLGLVRGRAKNIQY	TRBV7-9	TRBJ2-4
SASPPQDRVQEQF	TRBV20-1	TRBJ2-1
ASSLGGGRLEQY	TRBV7-3	TRBJ2-7
ASSSTGGGTQY	TRBV2	TRBJ2-5
TSAISGTSTDTQY	TRBV4-3	TRBJ2-3
ASSLDGTSDGYT	TRBV5-1	TRBJ1-2
ASSRTAGTDFSYEQY	TRBV7-9	TRBJ2-7
SARTGDQQY	TRBV20-1	TRBJ2-7
ASSLGLLASLAYEQY	TRBV7-2	TRBJ2-7
SVNGVGPDQPQH	TRBV29-1	TRBJ1-5
SAARTGGPNTEAF	TRBV29-1	TRBJ1-1
ASSQRGNWGTGELF	TRBV6-2/TRBV6-3	TRBJ2-2
ASSPTPSGNTIY	TRBV7-2	TRBJ1-3
ASSFIQPNSPLH	TRBV28	TRBJ1-6
ASEGARKSGELF	TRBV28	TRBJ2-2
ASSITVYDNQPQH	TRBV19	TRBJ1-5
ASSPPGGRAFEQY	TRBV28	TRBJ2-7
ASKRETYEQF	TRBV19	TRBJ2-1
AWSPGAYEQY	TRBV30	TRBJ2-7
ASSSKRGSGANVLT	TRBV27	TRBJ2-6
ASSFESGGGETQY	TRBV12-3/TRBV12-4	TRBJ2-5
ASTSGLAGDEQF	TRBV3-1	TRBJ2-1
ASSLGLDYEQF	TRBV3-1	TRBJ2-1
ASSPLAGTYEQY	TRBV18	TRBJ2-7
ASSDGGGVRETQY	TRBV7-9	TRBJ2-5
AWMGDSSYEQY	TRBV30	TRBJ2-7
ASSLFGTGGYEQY	TRBV11-2	TRBJ2-7
AWSVQGEQPQH	TRBV30	TRBJ1-5
ASSPSTRFVETQY	TRBV4-3	TRBJ2-5